The entry below gives a single TCR beta chain sequence along with its context. Its antigen has not been determined. One base away there is no much larger clone; base qualities are not given. The iRepertoire nested amplicon-rescue multiplex PCR (arm-PCR) platform was used to amplify TCR alpha and beta CDR3 regions from RNA. The input for one-step reverse transcription and amplification was about 85-400 ng of tissue mRNA or PBMC total RNA. Following bead purification, Illumina adapters were added by a secondary multiplex PCR, and the libraries were gel-purified between 200 and 400 bp. Libraries carried internal 6-nucleotide barcodes used for demultiplexing. Sequencing of the libraries was done on an Illumina MiSeq using 2x220 or 2x250 nucleotide paired-end reads. The source study handled its data this way. Paired reads were merged with FLASH 1.2.11 and aligned to the GRCh37 human genome with BWA-MEM before extracting TRA and TRB reads. For V and J assignment, an IMGT-derived reference of cassette sequences and CDR3 motifs that included pseudogenes was used. Three-frame translation of reads was performed, and productive CDR3s were defined as those with a C...FGXG motif and no stop codons. Clonotypes were defined as unique combinations of V-J cassette pair and CDR3 amino acid sequence. Reads were filtered by Hamming distance, thresholded by each sample's sequence error rate in mapped regions. TCRdb reprocessing: public reads trimmed at Q25 with fastp, clones called with MiXCR, in-frame beta chains kept. One record per CDR3 amino acid sequence lists the most common genes and DNA. The V and J calls, along with clone size, are taken from TCRdb and not from the paper's own processing. The sample table holds about 140,000 distinct CDR3 sequences, of which 30% to 40% were seen once. Around a fifth of the sample is held by the ten biggest clonotypes.

This sample stems from a study of glioma-infiltrating T cells (dated by TCRdb to the mid-2010s). With respect to the entire study: Sequencing of TCR alpha- and beta-chain repertoires was performed on glioma tissue, on non-neoplastic brain tissue, and on matched peripheral blood mononuclear cells. To measure how far tissue and blood T-cell populations diverged, each tissue-infiltrating repertoire was compared against the peripheral blood repertoire of the same patient. The paired cohort was made up of three low-grade glioma patients, eight primary glioblastoma patients and three non-glioma patients who contributed non-neoplastic brain tissue. General study outcomes and caveats: Group comparisons were based on small numbers of patients: three non-neoplastic, three low-grade glioma and seven to nine glioblastoma patients. VJ-independent divergence between tissue and blood was found to be below expectation in non-neoplastic patients but above expectation in all gliomas, particularly low-grade gliomas. Very few CDR3 sequences were found to be shared between tissue and blood, and this scarcity was attributed to high CDR3 diversity and limited sampling.

V is cut by 6 bases and J by 8 bases, and the space between the germline ends is 16 bases. Its CDR3 holds 13 amino acids, cysteine through phenylalanine. Only the CDR3 portion is preserved as DNA: 39 bases, with reading frame beginning at the first base. CDR1 and CDR2, per the germline V gene (reference sequence), are SEHNR and FQNEAQ. The sequenced material came from glioma tissue, nonneoplastic brain tissue, or PBMCs (not recorded which). This clonotype originated in a human donor with low-grade glioma or glioblastoma, undergoing nonglioma brain surgery, or in good health (not recorded which). The rearranged segments are TRBV7-9 and TRBJ1-2; matching of 5 bases hints at TRBD1 as the D gene. The nucleotide sequence is TGTGCCAGCAGTCAGGCGGGGGATCACGGCTACACCTTC. This gives the protein CASSQAGDHGYTF.